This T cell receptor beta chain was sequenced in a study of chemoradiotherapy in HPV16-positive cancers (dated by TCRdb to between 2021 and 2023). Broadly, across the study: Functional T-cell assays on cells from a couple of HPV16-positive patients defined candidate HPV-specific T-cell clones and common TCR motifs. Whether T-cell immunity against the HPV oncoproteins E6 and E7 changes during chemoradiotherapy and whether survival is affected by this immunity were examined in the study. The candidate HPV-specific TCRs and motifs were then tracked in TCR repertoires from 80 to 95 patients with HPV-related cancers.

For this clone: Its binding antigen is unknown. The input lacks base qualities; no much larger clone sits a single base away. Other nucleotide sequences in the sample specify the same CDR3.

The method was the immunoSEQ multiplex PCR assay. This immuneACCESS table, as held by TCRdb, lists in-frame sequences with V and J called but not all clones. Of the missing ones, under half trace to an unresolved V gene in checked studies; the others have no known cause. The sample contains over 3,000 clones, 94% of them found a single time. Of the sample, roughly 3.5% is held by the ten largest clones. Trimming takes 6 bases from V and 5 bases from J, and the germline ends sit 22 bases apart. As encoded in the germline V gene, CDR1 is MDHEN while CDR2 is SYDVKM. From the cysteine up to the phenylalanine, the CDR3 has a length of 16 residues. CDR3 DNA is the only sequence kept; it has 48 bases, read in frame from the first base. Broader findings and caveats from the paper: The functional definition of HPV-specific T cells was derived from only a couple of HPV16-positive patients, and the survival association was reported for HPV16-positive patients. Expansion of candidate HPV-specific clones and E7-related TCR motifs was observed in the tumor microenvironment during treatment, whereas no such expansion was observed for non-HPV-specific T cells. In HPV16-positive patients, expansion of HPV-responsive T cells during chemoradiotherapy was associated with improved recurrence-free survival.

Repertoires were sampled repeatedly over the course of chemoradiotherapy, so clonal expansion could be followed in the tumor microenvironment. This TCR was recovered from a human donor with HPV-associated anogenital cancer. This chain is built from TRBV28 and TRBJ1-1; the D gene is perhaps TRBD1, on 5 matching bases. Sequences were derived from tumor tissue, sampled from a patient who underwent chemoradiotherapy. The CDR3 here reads CASSLTLGPTETEAFF. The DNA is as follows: TGTGCCAGCAGCCTGACGTTGGGACCCACCGAGACTGAAGCTTTCTTT.